This is a list of T cell receptor beta chains from one sample in a study of blood T cell repertoires in COVID-19. Data came from immunoSEQ multiplex PCR; TCRdb stores just in-frame clones and leaves some out. The sample yields about 130,000 clones, over 80% seen once. The sequenced material came from peripheral blood. These receptor sequences come from a man aged 65 to 85 with acute or convalescent COVID-19. Each CDR3 is given with its conserved first and last residue. D genes are given only for firm matches. Clone size is shown for a subset of rows, as once, few, many or a class of expanded clone.

abundance,v_gene,d_gene,j_gene,CDR3nt,CDR3aa
-,TRBV13,TRBD1,TRBJ2-1,TGTGCCAGCAGCTCAACGGGACAGGGACACAATGAGCAGTTCTTC,CASSSTGQGHNEQFF
-,TRBV7-8,-,TRBJ2-3,TGTGCCAGCAGCCAATCTATCGGTACGCAGTATTTT,CASSQSIGTQYF
few,TRBV5-1,-,TRBJ1-4,TGCGCCAGCAGCTTTGCGGCAGGGGCTAATGAAAAACTGTTTTTT,CASSFAAGANEKLFF
-,TRBV7-3,-,TRBJ1-2,TGTGCCAGCAGCCCCCACCCCGCGGGGGCCATCTATGGCTACACCTTC,CASSPHPAGAIYGYTF
-,TRBV9,TRBD1,TRBJ2-2,TGTGCCAGCAGTGGACGGGGACAGGGGTATTTTGTGGACACCGGGGAGCTGTTTTTT,CASSGRGQGYFVDTGELFF
-,TRBV19,-,TRBJ2-7,TGTGCCAGCGCCGGGACACAATACTACGAGCAGTACTTC,CASAGTQYYEQYF
-,TRBV11-2,TRBD1,TRBJ1-1,TGTGCCAGCAGCTTGCCGTCGACAGGGTACACTGAAGCTTTCTTT,CASSLPSTGYTEAFF
-,TRBV6-4,TRBD1,TRBJ2-1,TGTGCCAGCAGTCGGGACAGTCGATACAATGAGCAGTTCTTC,CASSRDSRYNEQFF
-,TRBV19,TRBD2,TRBJ2-5,TGTGCCAGTACTACTAGCGACCAAGAGACCCAGTACTTC,CASTTSDQETQYF
-,TRBV5-5,-,TRBJ1-5,TGTGCCAGCAGCTTCACAGGATATCAGCCCCAGCATTTT,CASSFTGYQPQHF
once,TRBV19,-,TRBJ1-1,TGTGCCAGTGGCGGACAAGCCAGAGCTTTCTTT,CASGGQARAFF
few,TRBV19,-,TRBJ2-7,TGTGCCAGTAGTATAGGGGCCGACAGCTACGAGCAGTACTTC,CASSIGADSYEQYF
few,TRBV5-6,TRBD1,TRBJ1-4,TGTGCCAGCAGCACAGGACAGGCGGTAAATGAAAAACTGTTTTTT,CASSTGQAVNEKLFF
once,TRBV10-3,TRBD2,TRBJ2-3,TGTGCCATCAAGAGTACTAGCGGGGGCCACTACACAGATACGCAGTATTTT,CAIKSTSGGHYTDTQYF
-,TRBV6-5,-,TRBJ1-1,TGTGCCAGCAGCCCGCGGGGGCTAGGTGAAGCTTTCTTT,CASSPRGLGEAFF
-,TRBV7-3,-,TRBJ2-7,TGTGCCAGCAGCCCCCCCTCGGTGGAGCAGTACTTC,CASSPPSVEQYF
-,TRBV28,TRBD1,TRBJ1-2,TGTGCCAGCAGTTTGAGGGGGCCGTATGGCTACACCTTC,CASSLRGPYGYTF
-,TRBV28,-,TRBJ1-5,TGTGCCAGCAGTGATAGGAGCTATAGCAATCAGCCCCAGCATTTT,CASSDRSYSNQPQHF
-,TRBV7-6,TRBD1,TRBJ1-6,TGTGCCAGCAGCTCGGGACAGTATAATTCACCCCTCCACTTT,CASSSGQYNSPLHF
-,TRBV19,-,TRBJ2-7,TGTGCCAGTAAGGAGACAGGAAGCTCCTACGAGCAGTACTTC,CASKETGSSYEQYF
-,TRBV6-6,-,TRBJ1-2,TGTGCCAGCAGTTATCGACGAACGGACAGCGGCTACACCTTC,CASSYRRTDSGYTF
-,TRBV5-4,-,TRBJ2-2,TGTGCCAGCAGCTTGGGTGGGGCCTTCACCGGGGAGCTGTTTTTT,CASSLGGAFTGELFF
once,TRBV7-3,-,TRBJ2-1,TGTGCCAGCAGCCTACAGGGATGGGGTGAGCAGTTCTTC,CASSLQGWGEQFF
-,TRBV9,TRBD1,TRBJ1-4,TGTGCCAGCAGTGCTACCGGGACAGGGGTTGAAAAACTGTTTTTT,CASSATGTGVEKLFF
-,TRBV5-1,-,TRBJ1-1,TGCGCCAGCAGCAGGGGAGGGTTGAACACTGAAGCTTTCTTT,CASSRGGLNTEAFF
-,TRBV4-2,TRBD2,TRBJ2-1,TGTGCCAGCAGCCAACTAGCGGGGGGGCCTTATTCATACAATGAGCAGTTCTTC,CASSQLAGGPYSYNEQFF
-,TRBV7-3,-,TRBJ2-7,TGTGCCAGCAGCCCGAGGGGGGGATCCTACGAGCAGTACTTC,CASSPRGGSYEQYF
-,TRBV6-5,-,TRBJ2-1,TGTGCCAGCAGGTTCCTAAGCTCCTACAATGAGCAGTTCTTC,CASRFLSSYNEQFF
-,TRBV21-1,-,TRBJ2-4,TGTGCCAGCAGCAATCCTAGTGTTAGCGGGGGGGGCGCCAAAAACATTCAGTACTTC,CASSNPSVSGGGAKNIQYF
-,TRBV27,-,TRBJ2-7,TGTGCCAGCAGTTTATCCGGCTACGAGCAGTACTTC,CASSLSGYEQYF
few,TRBV6-4,TRBD1,TRBJ2-2,TGTGCCAGCAGTGACGGACAGGGGGCCGGGGAGCTGTTTTTT,CASSDGQGAGELFF
-,TRBV5-8,TRBD1,TRBJ1-6,TGTGCCAGCAGCTTGTTACAGGGGAATTCACCCCTCCACTTT,CASSLLQGNSPLHF
few,TRBV29-1,-,TRBJ1-1,TGCAGCGTTGGGGAACTAGGGGGTGCCACTGAAGCTTTCTTT,CSVGELGGATEAFF
-,TRBV18,-,TRBJ1-1,TGTGCCAGCTCTAGGCAGTCACCGAGGGACACTGAAGCTTTCTTT,CASSRQSPRDTEAFF
-,TRBV11-2,-,TRBJ1-2,TGTGCCAGCAGTCATAACAGGGCCGGCTATGGCTACACCTTC,CASSHNRAGYGYTF
-,TRBV18,-,TRBJ1-2,TGTGCCAGCTCACCAGGTCGACAGGCCTATGGCTACACCTTC,CASSPGRQAYGYTF
-,TRBV7-7,TRBD1,TRBJ2-1,TGTGCTAGCAGTTTGACAGGGGGCAACGATGAGCAGTTCTTC,CASSLTGGNDEQFF
once,TRBV7-6,TRBD1,TRBJ1-3,TGTGCCAGCAGCCCGACACGGACAGGGCTTTTAAACACCATATATTTT,CASSPTRTGLLNTIYF
-,TRBV7-8,-,TRBJ1-1,TGTGCCAGCAGCTTTGGGGGGGGGTTTGAAGCTTTCTTT,CASSFGGGFEAFF
once,TRBV11-2,-,TRBJ2-7,TGTGCCAGCAGCTTATTCCCTTCCTACGAGCAGTACTTC,CASSLFPSYEQYF
-,TRBV24-1,-,TRBJ1-5,TGTGCCACCAGTGACTCTGGGGGGGGCAATCAGCCCCAGCATTTT,CATSDSGGGNQPQHF
once,TRBV28,-,TRBJ1-6,TGTGCCAGCGGGCGGGGGGACTATAATTCACCCCTCCACTTT,CASGRGDYNSPLHF
few,TRBV6-2/TRBV6-3,-,TRBJ1-1,TGTGCCAGCAGCCCTACGAGAACTGAAGCTTTCTTT,CASSPTRTEAFF
-,TRBV27,-,TRBJ1-1,TGTGCCAGCAGTTCCCCTTCCACGGGGAACACTGAAGCTTTCTTT,CASSSPSTGNTEAFF
-,TRBV9,-,TRBJ1-3,TGTGCCAGCAGCCTGGCCGGGTCCTCTGGAAACACCATATATTTT,CASSLAGSSGNTIYF
-,TRBV5-1,TRBD1,TRBJ1-1,TGCGCCAGCAGCCGAACCCCTCACAGGGGTTTCAGCACTGAAGCTTTCTTT,CASSRTPHRGFSTEAFF
-,TRBV5-6,TRBD1,TRBJ1-2,TGTGCCAGCAGCTTCGACAGGGAATCGTATGGCTACACCTTC,CASSFDRESYGYTF
-,TRBV12-3/TRBV12-4,TRBD1,TRBJ2-4,TGTGCCAGCAGTTTAGGGGGACAGAACATTCAGTACTTC,CASSLGGQNIQYF
few,TRBV12-3/TRBV12-4,-,TRBJ1-1,TGTGCCAGCAGTTTAAAGAGGAACACTGAAGCTTTCTTT,CASSLKRNTEAFF
-,TRBV6-5,TRBD1,TRBJ1-2,TGTGCCAGCAGGCGTGGACAGGTCTACACCTTC,CASRRGQVYTF
-,TRBV5-4,TRBD1,TRBJ2-2,TGTGCCAGCAGCTTTCCGAGACAGGGCCTCACCGGGGAGCTGTTTTTT,CASSFPRQGLTGELFF
-,TRBV7-2,TRBD1,TRBJ2-5,TGTGCCAGCAGCTTCAGGGGGCTTCAGAAGACCCAGTACTTC,CASSFRGLQKTQYF
-,TRBV6-5,TRBD1,TRBJ2-1,TGTGCCAGCAGTTCGCCCTCCACAGGGGGCGGGAATGAGCAGTTCTTC,CASSSPSTGGGNEQFF
once,TRBV27,TRBD1,TRBJ1-2,TGTGCCAGCAGGCCGGACAGGGGGTTCCATGGCTACACCTTC,CASRPDRGFHGYTF
-,TRBV5-6,TRBD2,TRBJ2-1,TGTGCCAGCAGCCCCGGGTTGATGCAGCGGGGCAATGAGCAGTTCTTC,CASSPGLMQRGNEQFF